The 10 T cell receptor beta chains below all came from one sample that was sequenced in a study of cytomegalovirus exposure and HLA in healthy donors. Data came from immunoSEQ multiplex PCR; TCRdb stores just in-frame clones and leaves some out. The sample lists some 340,000 clones, around 90% occurring once. Input material: PBMCs. All receptors come from a young woman in good health and CMV-seropositive.

The V and J genes are TRBV21-1 and TRBJ1-2. TRBV21-1 is a pseudogene. The CDR3 is 12 residues long. In nucleotides, the CDR3 is TGTGCCAGCAGCAAAGCGACTAGGGGCTACACCTTC. Translation gives CASSKATRGYTF.

The chain employs TRBV5-6 and TRBJ2-7; 12 bases line up with TRBD2. The length of the CDR3 is 16 residues. CDR1 is SGHDT, CDR2 YYEEEE, per germline. V gave up 3 bases and J gave up 3 bases; unmatched junction bases: 7. In nucleotides, the CDR3 is TGTGCCAGCAGCTCCGTCGGGACTAGCGGGTTCTACGAGCAGTACTTC. Translation gives CASSSVGTSGFYEQYF.

V usage is TRBV5-6 and J usage is TRBJ2-7; 11 bases are a match to TRBD1. The CDR3 runs 14 residues. Germline V lookup: CDR1 SGHDT, CDR2 YYEEEE. V shed 7 bases and J 4 bases; nucleotides not matched to a gene: 7. This chain's CDR3 is CASGTGGLAYEQYF. CDR3 DNA sequence: TGTGCCAGCGGGACAGGGGGTTTAGCGTACGAGCAGTACTTC.

CDR3 sequence reads: CASSFGQGDGNTIYF. CDR3 nucleotide sequence: TGTGCCAGCAGCTTCGGACAGGGAGACGGAAACACCATATATTTT. V usage is TRBV5-6 and J usage is TRBJ1-3; 8 bases are shared with TRBD1. V lost 2 bases to trimming and J lost 4 bases; unmatched junction nucleotides: 5. The CDR3 is made up of 15 amino acids. Germline V gene sequence: CDR1 SGHDT, CDR2 YYEEEE.

The CDR3 DNA reads TGTGCCAGCAGTGGTAGGGGATTTGGGAACACTGAAGCTTTCTTT. This sequence encodes CASSGRGFGNTEAFF. The rearrangement uses TRBV2 and TRBJ1-1; tentatively, D is TRBD1 (5 bases). The V gene lost 4 bases and the J gene lost 1 base, with 13 bases spanning the gap. The CDR3 is made up of 15 amino acids. Germline V gives CDR1 SNHLY, CDR2 FYNNEI. The full variable domain, with the rest looked up from reference TRBV2 and TRBJ1-1, is EPEVTQTPSHQVTQMGQEVILRCVPISNHLYFYWYRQILGQKVEFLVSFYNNEISEKSEIFDDQFSVERPDGSNFTLKIRSTKLEDSAMYFCASSGRGFGNTEAFFGQGTRLTVV.

The V call is TRBV7-6, the J call TRBJ2-6, with TRBD1 matching 8 bases. The CDR3 spans 21 residues. CDR1 SGHVS and CDR2 FNYEAQ come from the germline V gene. The junction had 17 bases not matched to a gene; V was cut back by 2 bases and J by 2 bases. The CDR3 loop is CASSLSYDRGPYVAGANVLTF. For the CDR3, the DNA is TGTGCCAGCAGCTTATCATATGACAGGGGTCCGTACGTCGCTGGGGCCAACGTCCTGACTTTC.

The rearrangement uses TRBV28 and TRBJ2-5; 11 bases fit TRBD2. V was clipped by 3 bases and J by 1 base; unmatched bases: 7. CDR3 size: 17 residues. Per the germline V gene, CDR1 is MDHEN and CDR2 is SYDVKM. The CDR3 reads CASSFVLAGGRQETQYF. Here the CDR3 DNA reads TGTGCCAGCAGTTTCGTGCTAGCGGGAGGTCGCCAAGAGACCCAGTACTTC.

V gene TRBV13 combines with J gene TRBJ2-3, with 10 bases aligning to TRBD1. The trim removed 2 bases at V and 1 base at J, leaving 3 bases unmatched. CDR1 and CDR2 (germline): PRHDT, FYEKMQ (reference sequence). The CDR3 runs 16 residues. The CDR3 region has the DNA TGTGCCAGCAGCTTAACCGGGACAGGGGGCACAGATACGCAGTATTTT. Its protein is CASSLTGTGGTDTQYF.

A note on this clone: Sequence at one end of the junction differs from germline and may be a read error. The chain has TRBV7-2 and TRBJ2-3; 10 bases match TRBD1. The CDR3 length is 12 residues. Germline CDR1 and CDR2: SGHTA and FQGNSA. The CDR3: CASSSPLGTGEF. In DNA form, the CDR3 reads TGTGCCAGCAGCTCACCACTGGGGACAGGGGAGTTT.

The J gene is TRBJ1-4, the V gene TRBV19; tentative D call: TRBD1 (5 bases). The germline gives CDR1 LNHDA, CDR2 SQIVND (reference sequence). This CDR3 is built from 15 residues. Between the trimmed V and J ends, which lost 6 bases and 8 bases, there was a span of 19 bases. CDR3 loop: CASSPLSRGSEKLFF. CDR3 nucleotides: TGTGCCAGTAGCCCGCTGTCGAGGGGCAGCGAAAAACTGTTTTTT.